One TCR beta chain is described in this entry. No antigen is known for it. One entry per CDR3 protein, called by TCRdb with MiXCR from the RACE reads. This sample yields about 360,000 distinct CDR3 sequences, of which 4.8% are seen a single time; approximately 2.5% belongs to the top ten. The germline V and J ends were trimmed by 0 bases and 2 bases, with 11 bases remaining between them. Germline CDR1 and CDR2: DFQATT and SNEGSKA (reference sequence). The CDR3 length is 14 residues. This sample is part of a study of human T cells and chemical hapten exposure. The wider study: Reading of the patch tests, which applied 0.01% DPC to the upper back, occurred at 6 days. Alopecia areata, totalis or universalis affected patients who were mostly female.

General study results and limits: Unchanged with DPC sensitization were TCRs above 1 in 1000 frequency.

Time point denoted: patch test 1, 2 weeks after DPC sensitization. Described treatment: therapeutic diphenylcyclopropenone sensitization with weekly scalp DPC. Source: whole blood, taken in connection with sensitization to the hapten diphenylcyclopropenone (DPC). The receptor comes from a woman aged 45-59 years with alopecia areata. Some clones in this sample may be carry-over from other donors' samples. The chain links TRBV20-1 to TRBJ2-7; D is perhaps TRBD1 (5 bases). CDR3 residues: CSARDQGEAYEQYF. CDR3 nucleotides: TGCAGTGCTAGAGATCAAGGGGAAGCCTACGAGCAGTACTTC.